These T cell receptor beta chains were read from a single sample in a study of blood T cell repertoires in COVID-19. Some clones are missing from TCRdb's copy, which holds only in-frame ones; the method was immunoSEQ multiplex PCR. The sample shows fewer than 200,000 clones, roughly 78% of them seen only once. Sequencing input: PBMCs or T cells enriched from blood (not recorded which). The receptor source for this set is a woman in her seventies in a cohort exposed to, infected with or recovered from COVID-19 (not recorded which). Each CDR3 is given with its conserved first and last residue. Each record gives: D gene, clone size, CDR3 length, V gene, J gene, CDR3 DNA, CDR3 protein. The D gene is left open where the match is weak. Clone size is stated in some rows and not others, as once, few, many or a class when expanded.

d_gene: TRBD1; abundance: .; len: 14; v_gene: TRBV28; j_gene: TRBJ1-5; CDR3nt: TGTGCCAGCAGCTCGGGACAGGGAAATCAGCCCCAGCATTTT; CDR3aa: CASSSGQGNQPQHF
d_gene: .; abundance: .; len: 15; v_gene: TRBV7-3; j_gene: TRBJ2-3; CDR3nt: TGTGCCAGCAGCTTAATGGCGGGCGGCACAGATACGCAGTATTTT; CDR3aa: CASSLMAGGTDTQYF
d_gene: TRBD2; abundance: .; len: 14; v_gene: TRBV7-9; j_gene: TRBJ2-3; CDR3nt: TGTGCCAGCAGCTCTAGCGGGGGACCAGATACGCAGTATTTT; CDR3aa: CASSSSGGPDTQYF
d_gene: TRBD2; abundance: .; len: 18; v_gene: TRBV25-1; j_gene: TRBJ2-5; CDR3nt: TGTGCCAGCAGTAACTTGGGGGGACTAGCGGGAGCGCAAGAGACCCAGTACTTC; CDR3aa: CASSNLGGLAGAQETQYF
d_gene: TRBD1; abundance: .; len: 17; v_gene: TRBV27; j_gene: TRBJ1-2; CDR3nt: TGTGCCAGCAGTTCATTACGGACAGGAGGAAATAACTATGGCTACACCTTC; CDR3aa: CASSSLRTGGNNYGYTF
d_gene: .; abundance: .; len: 14; v_gene: TRBV5-1; j_gene: TRBJ2-1; CDR3nt: TGCGCCAGCAGCTTGGAAGTCTCAGGGCTGAGGCAGTTCTTC; CDR3aa: CASSLEVSGLRQFF
d_gene: TRBD2; abundance: .; len: 15; v_gene: TRBV11-3; j_gene: TRBJ2-1; CDR3nt: TGTGCCAGCAGATCTACTAGCGGGATGGTAAATGAGCAGTTCTTC; CDR3aa: CASRSTSGMVNEQFF
d_gene: .; abundance: .; len: 15; v_gene: TRBV11-2; j_gene: TRBJ2-5; CDR3nt: TGTGCCAGCAGCTTAGACGGGGGTGGCGGGGAGACCCAGTACTTC; CDR3aa: CASSLDGGGGETQYF
d_gene: TRBD1; abundance: .; len: 17; v_gene: TRBV9; j_gene: TRBJ2-2; CDR3nt: TGTGCCAGCAGCGTCCACCGGGACAGGACAAACACCGGGGAGCTGTTTTTT; CDR3aa: CASSVHRDRTNTGELFF
d_gene: TRBD2; abundance: .; len: 14; v_gene: TRBV28; j_gene: TRBJ2-7; CDR3nt: TGTGCCAGCAGTCTAGCGGGAGTGGTAAACGAGCAGTACTTC; CDR3aa: CASSLAGVVNEQYF
d_gene: .; abundance: .; len: 14; v_gene: TRBV11-2; j_gene: TRBJ2-2; CDR3nt: TGTGCCAGCAGCCCGCCAGGGAACACCGGGGAGCTGTTTTTT; CDR3aa: CASSPPGNTGELFF
d_gene: .; abundance: few; len: 15; v_gene: TRBV5-1; j_gene: TRBJ2-3; CDR3nt: TGCGCCAGCAGCTTATCTCCAGCGCCCACAGATACGCAGTATTTT; CDR3aa: CASSLSPAPTDTQYF
d_gene: .; abundance: .; len: 12; v_gene: TRBV28; j_gene: TRBJ1-2; CDR3nt: TGTGCCAGCAGTTTTTATAACTATGGCTACACCTTC; CDR3aa: CASSFYNYGYTF
d_gene: .; abundance: few; len: 14; v_gene: TRBV6-2/TRBV6-3; j_gene: TRBJ1-2; CDR3nt: TGTGCCAGCAGCCGAGTGGACCAAGCGGGGGGCTACACCTTC; CDR3aa: CASSRVDQAGGYTF
d_gene: .; abundance: .; len: 11; v_gene: TRBV3-1/TRBV3-2; j_gene: TRBJ2-5; CDR3nt: TGTGCCAGCGGCCGGGGCGAGACCCAGTACTTC; CDR3aa: CASGRGETQYF
d_gene: .; abundance: .; len: 13; v_gene: TRBV30; j_gene: TRBJ1-3; CDR3nt: TGTGCCTGGAGTACCGGCTCTGGAAACACCATATATTTT; CDR3aa: CAWSTGSGNTIYF
d_gene: .; abundance: .; len: 11; v_gene: TRBV6-6; j_gene: TRBJ2-1; CDR3nt: TGTGCCAGCAGTAGAGGGAATGAGCAGTTCTTC; CDR3aa: CASSRGNEQFF
d_gene: TRBD2; abundance: .; len: 16; v_gene: TRBV6-2/TRBV6-3; j_gene: TRBJ2-2; CDR3nt: TGTGCCAGCAGTTACTCGAAGCGGGACCCACCCGGGGAGCTGTTTTTT; CDR3aa: CASSYSKRDPPGELFF
d_gene: .; abundance: few; len: 14; v_gene: TRBV5-6; j_gene: TRBJ2-5; CDR3nt: TGTGCCAGCAGCTTAGATGGAGTTCAAGAGACCCAGTACTTC; CDR3aa: CASSLDGVQETQYF
d_gene: TRBD1; abundance: .; len: 12; v_gene: TRBV4-1; j_gene: TRBJ1-2; CDR3nt: TGCGCCAGCAGCCAAGGGGACAGGGCGGCCACCTTC; CDR3aa: CASSQGDRAATF
d_gene: .; abundance: few; len: 16; v_gene: TRBV19; j_gene: TRBJ2-6; CDR3nt: TGTGCCAGTAGTCCCAATTACAGGTCTGGGGCCAACGTCCTGACTTTC; CDR3aa: CASSPNYRSGANVLTF
d_gene: .; abundance: .; len: 16; v_gene: TRBV7-5; j_gene: TRBJ2-7; CDR3nt: TGTGCCAGAAGCTTAAGGGGTTCTAGTGCCTACTACGAGCAGTACTTC; CDR3aa: CARSLRGSSAYYEQYF
d_gene: .; abundance: .; len: 16; v_gene: TRBV4-2; j_gene: TRBJ2-7; CDR3nt: TGTGCCAGCAGCCAGACTACTAGTGCGACACCCTACGAGCAGTACTTC; CDR3aa: CASSQTTSATPYEQYF
d_gene: TRBD1; abundance: .; len: 14; v_gene: TRBV7-9; j_gene: TRBJ2-7; CDR3nt: TGTGCCAGCAGCTTGGGGACAGGCACTTTCGAGCAGTACTTC; CDR3aa: CASSLGTGTFEQYF
d_gene: TRBD1; abundance: few; len: 11; v_gene: TRBV20-1; j_gene: TRBJ1-4; CDR3nt: TGCAGTGCTAGTGACTGGACAGGGCCGTTTTTT; CDR3aa: CSASDWTGPFF
d_gene: TRBD2; abundance: .; len: 14; v_gene: TRBV20-1; j_gene: TRBJ2-1; CDR3nt: TGCAGTGCTAGTCTAGCGGGAGGAGGCAATGAGCAGTTCTTC; CDR3aa: CSASLAGGGNEQFF
d_gene: .; abundance: .; len: 16; v_gene: TRBV3-1/TRBV3-2; j_gene: TRBJ1-5; CDR3nt: TGTGCCAGCAGCCAAGGGGCGGGGATGGATGGAGGGCCCCAGCATTTT; CDR3aa: CASSQGAGMDGGPQHF
d_gene: .; abundance: .; len: 12; v_gene: TRBV6-5; j_gene: TRBJ1-2; CDR3nt: TGTGCCACCACTCCAGGGAACTATGGCTACACCTTC; CDR3aa: CATTPGNYGYTF
d_gene: .; abundance: .; len: 15; v_gene: TRBV11-3; j_gene: TRBJ2-1; CDR3nt: TGTGCCAGCAGGGGGCAGGGTGAGTGGTACAATGAGCAGTTCTTC; CDR3aa: CASRGQGEWYNEQFF
d_gene: .; abundance: .; len: 12; v_gene: TRBV30; j_gene: TRBJ2-1; CDR3nt: TGTGCCTGGAGTAGCGGGTACAATGAGCAGTTCTTC; CDR3aa: CAWSSGYNEQFF
d_gene: .; abundance: .; len: 11; v_gene: TRBV7-8; j_gene: TRBJ2-1; CDR3nt: TGTGCCAGCAGCCGACGGAATGAGCAGTTCTTC; CDR3aa: CASSRRNEQFF
d_gene: .; abundance: .; len: 14; v_gene: TRBV5-4; j_gene: TRBJ2-5; CDR3nt: TGTGCCAGCAGCTCCGGGGGAGGCCGAGAGACCCAGTACTTC; CDR3aa: CASSSGGGRETQYF
d_gene: .; abundance: few; len: 15; v_gene: TRBV6-4; j_gene: TRBJ2-2; CDR3nt: TGTGCCAGCAGGTGGGCCGGGAGCGATACCGGGGAGCTGTTTTTT; CDR3aa: CASRWAGSDTGELFF
d_gene: TRBD2; abundance: .; len: 15; v_gene: TRBV7-8; j_gene: TRBJ2-1; CDR3nt: TGTGCCAGCAGCTGGAGGAGCGGGGGACCTAATGAGCAGTTCTTC; CDR3aa: CASSWRSGGPNEQFF
d_gene: .; abundance: .; len: 14; v_gene: TRBV19; j_gene: TRBJ1-2; CDR3nt: TGTGCCAGTAGTGTCCCCGACAGATACTATGGCTACACCTTC; CDR3aa: CASSVPDRYYGYTF
d_gene: TRBD1; abundance: .; len: 15; v_gene: TRBV18; j_gene: TRBJ2-3; CDR3nt: TGTGCCAGCTCACCACTGGGACAGGAGACAGATACGCAGTATTTT; CDR3aa: CASSPLGQETDTQYF
d_gene: .; abundance: few; len: 13; v_gene: TRBV7-9; j_gene: TRBJ1-3; CDR3nt: TGTGCCAGCAGCGAGTACGACAGTGCGGGAGGATATTTT; CDR3aa: CASSEYDSAGGYF
d_gene: TRBD2; abundance: .; len: 15; v_gene: TRBV7-9; j_gene: TRBJ2-7; CDR3nt: TGTGCCAGCAGCCCTCAACTAGCGGGAGCCTACGAGCAGTACTTC; CDR3aa: CASSPQLAGAYEQYF
d_gene: TRBD1; abundance: .; len: 14; v_gene: TRBV7-2; j_gene: TRBJ2-1; CDR3nt: TGTGCCAGCAGTCCCGGGACAGGGGTCGGTGAGCAGTTCTTC; CDR3aa: CASSPGTGVGEQFF
d_gene: TRBD1; abundance: .; len: 14; v_gene: TRBV25-1; j_gene: TRBJ1-2; CDR3nt: TGTGCCAGCAGTGTAGGCGGGACAGGGTATGGCTACACCTTC; CDR3aa: CASSVGGTGYGYTF
d_gene: TRBD1; abundance: .; len: 13; v_gene: TRBV5-4; j_gene: TRBJ1-1; CDR3nt: TGTGCCAGCAGCCAGGGACAGGAGGTTGAAGCTTTCTTT; CDR3aa: CASSQGQEVEAFF
d_gene: .; abundance: .; len: 13; v_gene: TRBV18; j_gene: TRBJ2-5; CDR3nt: TGTGCCAGCTCACTTCGGGTCCAAGAGACCCAGTACTTC; CDR3aa: CASSLRVQETQYF
d_gene: TRBD1; abundance: .; len: 17; v_gene: TRBV18; j_gene: TRBJ1-5; CDR3nt: TGTGCCAGCTCGCCTACTTCTGCCACAGGGGGCAGACAGCCCCAGCATTTT; CDR3aa: CASSPTSATGGRQPQHF
d_gene: .; abundance: .; len: 15; v_gene: TRBV25-1; j_gene: TRBJ1-1; CDR3nt: TGTGCCAGCCGAACCGGTGGGCGACAGGACACTGAAGCTTTCTTT; CDR3aa: CASRTGGRQDTEAFF
d_gene: .; abundance: few; len: 12; v_gene: TRBV11-3; j_gene: TRBJ2-1; CDR3nt: TGTGCCAGCAGCTTAGATGAGGATGAGCAGTTCTTC; CDR3aa: CASSLDEDEQFF
d_gene: .; abundance: .; len: 13; v_gene: TRBV7-9; j_gene: TRBJ2-5; CDR3nt: TGTGCCAGCAGCTCTTACAGTGAAGGGACCCAGTACTTC; CDR3aa: CASSSYSEGTQYF
d_gene: TRBD2; abundance: .; len: 18; v_gene: TRBV7-8; j_gene: TRBJ2-7; CDR3nt: TGTGCCAGCAGCTTAGAGGCGGGACTAGCGGGAGGGGGTTACGAGCAGTACTTC; CDR3aa: CASSLEAGLAGGGYEQYF
d_gene: .; abundance: .; len: 14; v_gene: TRBV11-2; j_gene: TRBJ2-3; CDR3nt: TGTGCCAGCAGCCAGAGGGTCCGCACAGATACGCAGTATTTT; CDR3aa: CASSQRVRTDTQYF
d_gene: TRBD2; abundance: .; len: 14; v_gene: TRBV10-3; j_gene: TRBJ2-1; CDR3nt: TGTGCCATCAGTGAGGGACTAGCGGGAGATGAGCAGTTCTTC; CDR3aa: CAISEGLAGDEQFF
d_gene: TRBD1; abundance: .; len: 15; v_gene: TRBV6-5; j_gene: TRBJ1-2; CDR3nt: TGTGCCAGCAGATTCCAGGGGACAGCCTCCTATGGCTACACCTTC; CDR3aa: CASRFQGTASYGYTF
d_gene: TRBD1; abundance: .; len: 16; v_gene: TRBV29-1; j_gene: TRBJ1-2; CDR3nt: TGCAGCGTTGGGGGCACCGGGACAGGTGACGTCTATGGCTACACCTTC; CDR3aa: CSVGGTGTGDVYGYTF
d_gene: .; abundance: .; len: 16; v_gene: TRBV5-1; j_gene: TRBJ2-1; CDR3nt: TGCGCCAGCAGCTTGGCTCCAACCGGGACACGCGATGAGCAGTTCTTC; CDR3aa: CASSLAPTGTRDEQFF
d_gene: TRBD1; abundance: few; len: 17; v_gene: TRBV28; j_gene: TRBJ2-2; CDR3nt: TGTGCCAGCAGTTCCTGGGACAGGGAGTGGAACACCGGGGAGCTGTTTTTT; CDR3aa: CASSSWDREWNTGELFF
d_gene: TRBD1; abundance: .; len: 19; v_gene: TRBV18; j_gene: TRBJ1-3; CDR3nt: TGTGCCAGCTCACCACTCCGGGACAGGGTCCCGACCTCTGGAAACACCATATATTTT; CDR3aa: CASSPLRDRVPTSGNTIYF
d_gene: TRBD2; abundance: .; len: 15; v_gene: TRBV28; j_gene: TRBJ2-7; CDR3nt: TGTGCCAGCAGTGCCTGGACTAGCTTCTCCTACGAGCAGTACTTC; CDR3aa: CASSAWTSFSYEQYF
d_gene: .; abundance: .; len: 14; v_gene: TRBV19; j_gene: TRBJ2-1; CDR3nt: TGTGCCAGTAGAGGGACTGGGGCGAGCAATGAGCAGTTCTTC; CDR3aa: CASRGTGASNEQFF
d_gene: TRBD2; abundance: .; len: 19; v_gene: TRBV19; j_gene: TRBJ2-5; CDR3nt: TGTGCCAGTAGCCAGGACTCGGGGAGGGCTAGCGGGAGGGACCCGACCCAGTACTTC; CDR3aa: CASSQDSGRASGRDPTQYF